This section outlines one T cell receptor beta chain sequence together with its context. Its antigen is unidentified. CDR3 size: 12 residues. V was shortened by 6 bases and J by 5 bases, with 11 bases between the two germline ends. The germline gives CDR1 SGHRS, CDR2 YFSETQ. The authors drew about 10 milliliters of peripheral blood from each donor. Primed by a sample-barcoded 5' primer and a J-beta primer mix, a second PCR proceeded for about 7 to 12 cycles. TCRdb re-analysed the 5' RACE reads in MiXCR, keeping a single row per CDR3 protein. The table includes hundreds of thousands of distinct CDR3 sequences, 20% to 25% detected once. This sample was included in a study of blood T cells in healthy people across ages. Study conclusions and caveats: Long-lived donors carried more naive CD4+ cells and greater diversity than aged donors. The recorded TCR beta diversity per million T cells decreased in a roughly linear manner with age.

These same data were also listed under a study on T cells of mothers and their children.

This receptor was taken from a boy aged 10-17 years in good health. The V call is TRBV5-1, the J call TRBJ2-5; D may correspond to TRBD1 or TRBD2 (5 bases each). Input material: blood. The CDR3 nucleotides read TGCGCCAGCACCGATTGGGACGAGACCCAGTACTTC. Protein sequence: CASTDWDETQYF.